Sequencing of this T cell receptor (beta chain) was carried out in a study of shared clonotypes between healthy human individuals. The CDR3 runs to 16 residues. Assay execution proceeded at the deep level. In the sorted-subset replicate PCRs, 200 ng DNA, around 32,000 T cell genomes, was used. Generated by immunoSEQ multiplex PCR, the TCRdb table keeps only in-frame clones and is missing some. Counted here are just over 2,000,000 clones, 85% to 95% occurring once; the ten biggest clones make up 0.13%. This clone has just one count. What it binds is not known. General study findings and limits: Richness estimates generally favored naive over memory subsets. Non-shared clonotypes had lower generation probabilities than clonotypes shared by all four sorted-subset donors.

V and J are TRBV21-1 and TRBJ1-5; TRBD1 is the table's D call and was not checked against the DNA. TRBV21-1 is classified as a pseudogene. This clonotype was obtained from a man aged 18 to 29 in good health. The sample comprised naive CD4+ T cells sorted from blood. Indicated subset: CD45RA+ positively selected. The CDR3 loop reads CASSNLPGTSNQPQHF. CDR3 nucleotides: TGTGCCAGCAGCAATCTTCCAGGAACTAGCAATCAGCCCCAGCATTTT.